This T cell receptor (beta chain) derives from a study of blood T cell repertoires in COVID-19. Study information: The study drew acute and convalescent COVID-19 samples from the United States, Italy and Spain. From T cells, B-cell-depleted T cells, or PBMCs came the material, which was cDNA or gDNA.

This clone was seen once. The protocol was immunoSEQ multiplex PCR, while the TCRdb copy is restricted to in-frame clones and leaves out a portion. Among some 390,000 clones listed, 85% to 90% were seen once. Looked up from germline, CDR1 is MNHEY and CDR2 is SVGAGI. The J segment lost 5 bases and the V segment lost 7 bases, leaving 6 bases of the junction unmatched. The CDR3 spans 14 residues. Cohort assignment relied on participant-reported clinical history. Recovered status applied to Cohort 3 donors who had two consecutive negative PCRs. It also applied to those with clearance or with symptom resolution.

The chain links TRBV6-5 to TRBJ1-5; 9 bases map to TRBD1. Sequencing was done on a sample of PBMCs or T cells enriched from blood (not recorded which). This clonotype was sampled from a woman aged 25 to 39 who had recovered from COVID-19. The CDR3 bases are TGTGCCAGCACCGACCGGGACAGGGATCAGCCCCAGCATTTT. Its protein is CASTDRDRDQPQHF.